A selection of T cell receptor beta chains follows, all from one sample in a study of cytomegalovirus exposure and HLA in healthy donors. Sequenced by immunoSEQ multiplex PCR; TCRdb stores in-frame clones only, minus some. The repertoire includes more than 60,000 clones, over 95% of them detected once, and about 4.5% sits in the top ten. The sequenced sample was PBMCs. Every receptor here comes from a woman aged 18-35 years in good health and CMV-seropositive. Each CDR3 is given with its conserved first and last residue. Fields, in order: D gene, clone size, J gene, V gene, CDR3 protein, CDR3 DNA. D genes are given only for firm matches. The size of a clone is reported for some rows only, either as once, few or many, or as a class for expanded clones.

TRBD2 - TRBJ2-1 TRBV7-9 CASSFGLAAYNEQFF TGTGCCAGCAGCTTTGGTCTAGCGGCCTACAATGAGCAGTTCTTC
- - TRBJ2-5 TRBV9 CASSVAGGRGVRSETQYF TGTGCCAGCAGCGTAGCAGGAGGGAGAGGGGTGAGGTCGGAGACCCAGTACTTC
- once TRBJ2-7 TRBV7-8 CASSTRLVYEQYF TGTGCCAGCAGCACCAGACTAGTCTACGAGCAGTACTTC
- - TRBJ1-1 TRBV2 CASSESWGGVDTEAFF TGTGCCAGCAGTGAAAGTTGGGGGGGTGTCGACACTGAAGCTTTCTTT
- - TRBJ1-2 TRBV27 CASSPDSHRAGYTF TGTGCCAGCAGTCCCGACTCTCACAGGGCAGGCTACACCTTC
- once TRBJ2-1 TRBV9 CASSVGLPSYNEQFF TGTGCCAGCAGCGTAGGACTACCGTCCTACAATGAGCAGTTCTTC
- - TRBJ2-1 TRBV7-9 CASSATGSEQFF TGTGCCAGCAGCGCCACAGGGTCTGAGCAGTTCTTC
TRBD1 - TRBJ1-2 TRBV7-9 CASSKRDRVNYGYTF TGTGCCAGCAGCAAGAGGGACAGGGTAAACTATGGCTACACCTTC
TRBD2 - TRBJ2-1 TRBV19 CASTSGKLADSYNEQFF TGTGCCAGTACCTCAGGAAAGCTAGCGGACTCCTACAATGAGCAGTTCTTC
TRBD2 - TRBJ2-5 TRBV5-4 CATGLAEETQYF TGTGCCACGGGACTAGCGGAAGAGACCCAGTACTTC
TRBD2 - TRBJ2-1 TRBV9 CASSPSGSGSNEQFF TGTGCCAGCAGCCCCTCAGGGAGCGGGAGCAATGAGCAGTTCTTC
TRBD1 - TRBJ2-3 TRBV28 CASSLAVGTGTDTQYF TGTGCCAGCAGTTTAGCCGTAGGGACAGGCACAGATACGCAGTATTTT
- - TRBJ2-2 TRBV7-9 CASSLSDLGDSGELFF TGTGCCAGCAGCTTATCCGACTTAGGCGACAGCGGGGAGCTGTTTTTT
- - TRBJ2-2 TRBV9 CASSASPLAAGELFF TGTGCCAGCAGCGCTAGCCCCCTGGCGGCCGGGGAGCTGTTTTTT
- - TRBJ2-3 TRBV5-1 CASSLGFSSSTDTQYF TGCGCCAGCAGTCTGGGCTTCTCTTCCAGCACAGATACGCAGTATTTT
TRBD2 - TRBJ2-5 TRBV19 CASSIVAGGIEETQYF TGTGCCAGTAGTATAGTAGCGGGAGGAATTGAAGAGACCCAGTACTTC
TRBD1 once TRBJ2-2 TRBV27 CASSFYRGGSGELFF TGTGCCAGCAGTTTTTACAGGGGTGGGTCCGGGGAGCTGTTTTTT
TRBD2 - TRBJ2-1 TRBV5-7 CASSFSGNLEQFF TGTGCCAGCAGCTTCAGCGGGAATTTGGAGCAGTTCTTC
TRBD2 - TRBJ2-5 TRBV28 CASSLRLAGRIQYF TGTGCCAGCAGTTTAAGGCTAGCGGGAAGGATCCAGTACTTC
TRBD1 - TRBJ2-4 TRBV11-2 CASSSHRDRVGKNIQYF TGTGCCAGCAGCTCACACCGGGACAGGGTTGGGAAAAACATTCAGTACTTC
- - TRBJ2-1 TRBV14 CASSQGAPYNEQFF TGTGCCAGCAGCCAGGGGGCCCCCTACAATGAGCAGTTCTTC
TRBD1 - TRBJ1-4 TRBV9 CASSVDEGGREKLFF TGTGCCAGCAGCGTAGACGAAGGGGGCAGAGAAAAACTGTTTTTT
- - TRBJ1-2 TRBV5-6 CASSPGSGYTF TGTGCCAGCAGCCCCGGGAGCGGCTACACCTTC
TRBD2 - TRBJ2-1 TRBV6-5 CASRAPGLATDEQFF TGTGCCAGCAGGGCTCCGGGACTAGCTACGGATGAGCAGTTCTTC
TRBD2 - TRBJ2-3 TRBV7-2 CASSLEGTSPSTDTQYF TGTGCCAGCAGCTTAGAGGGGACTAGCCCCAGCACAGATACGCAGTATTTT
TRBD2 once TRBJ2-3 TRBV9 CASSVIGRAGTDTQYF TGTGCCAGCAGCGTTATAGGGAGGGCCGGCACAGATACGCAGTATTTT
TRBD1 - TRBJ1-4 TRBV12-5 CASGLGLTGINEKLFF TGTGCTAGTGGTTTGGGACTGACAGGGATTAATGAAAAACTGTTTTTT
TRBD2 - TRBJ2-1 TRBV27 CASRTGGVGEQFF TGTGCCAGCAGAACGGGAGGAGTGGGTGAGCAGTTCTTC
TRBD1 - TRBJ1-5 TRBV19 CASSEGQGRSNQPQHF TGTGCCAGTAGCGAGGGACAGGGTAGGAGCAATCAGCCCCAGCATTTT
- - TRBJ1-1 TRBV19 CASSIVFRNTEAFF TGTGCCAGTAGTATAGTGTTCAGGAACACTGAAGCTTTCTTT
- - TRBJ2-7 TRBV28 CASSMSGNLKQYF TGTGCCAGCAGCATGTCAGGGAATTTGAAGCAGTACTTC